What follows is one T cell receptor (beta chain) and its context. This specimen belongs to a study of preoperative IRX-2 immunotherapy in early breast cancer. Germline lookup yields CDR1 GTSNPN and CDR2 SVGIG (reference sequence). This CDR3 has 13 amino acids. Trimming cost V 3 bases and J 8 bases; bases outside gene matches: 5. Method: immunoSEQ multiplex PCR; TCRdb's copy keeps in-frame clones and lacks some. The profile shows tens of thousands of clones, roughly 96% of them singletons. The treatment: preoperative locoregional IRX-2 cytokine immunotherapy. Patients received preoperative, locoregional IRX-2 cytokine immunotherapy in a phase Ib study.

This sequence was found in a human donor with breast cancer. This sample was obtained from a patient treated with IRX-2 immunotherapy. V gene TRBV30 combines with J gene TRBJ1-4; TRBD1 agrees at 8 bases. CDR3 in DNA: TGTGCCTGGAGCCGGACAGGGAACGAAAAACTGTTTTTT. Amino acids: CAWSRTGNEKLFF.